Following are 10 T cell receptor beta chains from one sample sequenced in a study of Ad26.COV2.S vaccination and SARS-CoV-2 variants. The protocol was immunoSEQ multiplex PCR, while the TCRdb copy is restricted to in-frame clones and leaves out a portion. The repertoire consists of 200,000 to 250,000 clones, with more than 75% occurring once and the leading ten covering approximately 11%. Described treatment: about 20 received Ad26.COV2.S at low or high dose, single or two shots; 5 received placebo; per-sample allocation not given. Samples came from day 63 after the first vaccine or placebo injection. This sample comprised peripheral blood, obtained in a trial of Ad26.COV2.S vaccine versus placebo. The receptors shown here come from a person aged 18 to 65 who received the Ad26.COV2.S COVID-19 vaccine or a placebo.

The CDR3 DNA sequence: TGCGCCAGCAGAGGGCTAGCGGGAGGACTTAACACCGGGGAGCTGTTTTTT. Translation: CASRGLAGGLNTGELFF. The chain uses TRBV5-1 and TRBJ2-2, with TRBD2 identical over 11 bases. This CDR3 has 17 amino acids. Germline CDR1 and CDR2: SGHRS and YFSETQ. J was trimmed by 2 bases and V by 5 bases; bases with no gene match: 8.

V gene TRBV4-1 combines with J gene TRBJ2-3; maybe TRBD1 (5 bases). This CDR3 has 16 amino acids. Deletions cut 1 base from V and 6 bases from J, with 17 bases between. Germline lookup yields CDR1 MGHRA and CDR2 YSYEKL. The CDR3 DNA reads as TGCGCCAGCAGCCAAGTGGAGACAGTACAGGCGGATACGCAGTATTTT. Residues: CASSQVETVQADTQYF.

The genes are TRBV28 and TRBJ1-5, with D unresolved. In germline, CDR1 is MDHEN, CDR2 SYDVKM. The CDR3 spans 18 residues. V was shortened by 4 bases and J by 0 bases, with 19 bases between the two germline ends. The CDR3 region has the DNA TGTGCCAGCAGTTCCCTGTCAGAACAGCGATATAGCAATCAGCCCCAGCATTTT. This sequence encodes CASSSLSEQRYSNQPQHF.

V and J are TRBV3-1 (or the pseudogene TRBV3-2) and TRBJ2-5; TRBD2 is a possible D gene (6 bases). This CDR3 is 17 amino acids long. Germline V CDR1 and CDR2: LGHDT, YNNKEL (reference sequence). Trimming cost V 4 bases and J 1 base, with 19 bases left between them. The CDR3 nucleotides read TGTGCCAGCAGCCCCCATCCGGGAGCTCGGACCCAAGAGACCCAGTACTTC. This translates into CASSPHPGARTQETQYF.

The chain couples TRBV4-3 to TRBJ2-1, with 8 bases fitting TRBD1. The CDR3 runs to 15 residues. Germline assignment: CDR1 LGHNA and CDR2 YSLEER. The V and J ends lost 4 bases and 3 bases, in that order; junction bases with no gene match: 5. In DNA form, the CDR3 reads TGCGCCAGCAGCCCCCAGGGGGCAGGCTACAATGAGCAGTTCTTC. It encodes CASSPQGAGYNEQFF.

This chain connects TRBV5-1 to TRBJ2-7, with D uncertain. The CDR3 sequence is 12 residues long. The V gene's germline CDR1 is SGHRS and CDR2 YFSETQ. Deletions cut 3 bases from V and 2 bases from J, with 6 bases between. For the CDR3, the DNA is TGCGCCAGCAGCTCCGATACCTACGAGCAGTACTTC. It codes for CASSSDTYEQYF. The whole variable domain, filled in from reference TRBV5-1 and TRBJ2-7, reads KAGVTQTPRYLIKTRGQQVTLSCSPISGHRSVSWYQQTPGQGLQFLFEYFSETQRNKGNFPGRFSGRQFSNSRSEMNVSTLELGDSALYLCASSSDTYEQYFGPGTRLTVT.

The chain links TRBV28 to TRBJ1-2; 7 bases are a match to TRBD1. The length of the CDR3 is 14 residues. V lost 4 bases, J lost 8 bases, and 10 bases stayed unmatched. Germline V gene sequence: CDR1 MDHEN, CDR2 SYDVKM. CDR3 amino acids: CASSWTGRAGGYTF. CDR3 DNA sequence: TGTGCCAGCAGTTGGACAGGACGCGCTGGGGGCTACACCTTC.

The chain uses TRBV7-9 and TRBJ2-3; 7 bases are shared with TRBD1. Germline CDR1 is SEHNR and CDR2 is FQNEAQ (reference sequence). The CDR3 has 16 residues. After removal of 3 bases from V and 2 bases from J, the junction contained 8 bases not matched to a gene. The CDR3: CASSFARDSITDTQYF. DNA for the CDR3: TGTGCCAGCAGCTTCGCTAGGGACAGCATCACAGATACGCAGTATTTT.

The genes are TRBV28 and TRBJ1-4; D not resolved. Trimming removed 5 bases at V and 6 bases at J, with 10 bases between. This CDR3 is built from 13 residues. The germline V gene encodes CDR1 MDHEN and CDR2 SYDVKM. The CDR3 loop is CASSNDGYEKLFF. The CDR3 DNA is TGTGCCAGCAGTAATGACGGCTATGAAAAACTGTTTTTT.

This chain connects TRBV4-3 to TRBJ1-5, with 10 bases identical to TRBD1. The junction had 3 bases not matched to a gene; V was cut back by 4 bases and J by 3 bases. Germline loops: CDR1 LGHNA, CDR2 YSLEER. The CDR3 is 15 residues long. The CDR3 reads CASSLTGGTNQPQHF. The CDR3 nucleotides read TGCGCCAGCAGCCTGACAGGGGGCACCAATCAGCCCCAGCATTTT.